Ten or more counts support the clone carrying this TCR beta chain. Losses at the gene ends were 1 base for V and 4 bases for J; bases not matched to a gene: 3. The CDR3 totals 13 residues. In germline, CDR1 is DFQATT, CDR2 SNEGSKA (reference sequence). From the 5' RACE reads, TCRdb called clonotypes with MiXCR, one entry per CDR3 protein. Of roughly 13,000 distinct CDR3 sequences in the sample, approximately 15% were seen once. The sample is drawn from a study of T-cell memory formation after mild COVID-19. The receptor was isolated from a man aged 18 to 30 who had mild COVID-19 (a few samples of this study predate the infection). Cell type and time point are not known. The chain couples TRBV20-1 to TRBJ2-7; 8 bases are shared with TRBD2. The sequenced sample was PBMCs or a T cell subset sorted from them (not recorded which). The CDR3 coding sequence is TGCAGTGCTAGAGCGCCTAGCGGGTACGAGCAGTACTTC. Its protein is CSARAPSGYEQYF.